The 24 T cell receptor beta chains given below trace back to one sample, sequenced in a study of blood T cells in healthy people across ages. A J-beta primer mix and a sample-barcoded 5' primer were used in a second PCR of roughly 6 to 11 cycles. TCRdb processed the 5' RACE reads anew with MiXCR; each CDR3 protein has one entry. The table shows around 1,800,000 distinct CDR3 sequences, with about two fifths occurring only once. The sequencing sample was made of blood. The receptor set was obtained from a human donor in good health.

This clonotype has only a few counts. V is TRBV29-1 and J is TRBJ2-5; D gene ambiguous. Trimming removed 6 bases at V and 4 bases at J, with 6 bases between. Germline V gene sequence: CDR1 SQVTM, CDR2 ANQGSEA. The CDR3 is made up of 10 amino acids. CDR3 in amino acids: CSVTRETQYF. DNA of the CDR3: TGCAGCGTCACGAGAGAGACCCAGTACTTC.

The rearrangement uses TRBV20-1 and TRBJ2-1, with 9 nucleotides matching TRBD2. Germline loops: CDR1 DFQATT, CDR2 SNEGSKA (reference sequence). This CDR3 spans 15 amino acids. J was trimmed by 10 bases and V by 0 bases; bases with no gene match: 10. CDR3 protein: CSARDRRGGIGEQFF. CDR3 DNA: TGCAGTGCTAGAGATCGGCGGGGGGGCATCGGCGAGCAGTTCTTC.

This sequence joins TRBV12-3 or TRBV12-4 and TRBJ1-1; 8 nucleotides match TRBD1. The V and J ends lost 8 bases and 3 bases, in that order; junction bases with no gene match: 2. The CDR3 contains 12 residues. The CDR3: CASRTGYTEAFF. CDR3 nucleotides: TGTGCCAGCCGGACAGGGTACACTGAAGCTTTCTTT.

The chain uses TRBV27 and TRBJ1-2; D not certain. CDR1 is MNHEY and CDR2 is SMNVEV in the germline V gene (reference sequence). V lost 8 bases, J lost 4 bases, and 14 bases lay in between. The CDR3 spans 13 residues. The CDR3 spells CASSLMAGYGYTF. The CDR3 bases are TGTGCCAGCTCGCTCATGGCCGGCTATGGCTACACCTTC.

This chain links TRBV5-1 with TRBJ2-7; TRBD1 matches 8 bases. The CDR3 totals 16 residues. J lost 0 bases, V lost 2 bases, and 7 bases had no gene match. Germline values: CDR1 SGHRS, CDR2 YFSETQ. CDR3 sequence reads: CASSFIMGQVSYEQYF. The CDR3 nucleotides are TGCGCCAGCAGCTTTATTATGGGACAGGTCTCCTACGAGCAGTACTTC.

In nucleotides, the CDR3 is TGTGCCATCAGTGAGCTACCCTCGCCCCGTGGGGCCCAGTACTTC. This translates into CAISELPSPRGAQYF. The gene calls are TRBV10-3 and TRBJ2-5; D is uncertain. The CDR3 has 15 residues. Germline CDR1 ENHRY, CDR2 SYGVKD. V lost 2 bases and J lost 9, with 19 bases in between.

The V call is TRBV4-2, the J call TRBJ1-5; 9 bases are shared with TRBD1. In germline, CDR1 is LGHNA, CDR2 YNFKEQ. The CDR3 contains 16 residues. V shed 0 bases and J 6 bases; nucleotides not matched to a gene: 6. CDR3 sequence reads: CASSQEQGAESQPQHF. The CDR3 DNA reads as TGTGCCAGCAGCCAAGAACAGGGGGCCGAAAGTCAGCCCCAGCATTTT.

V usage is TRBV4-1 and J usage is TRBJ2-5; the match to TRBD2 covers 10 bases. CDR1 and CDR2 from the germline V gene are MGHRA and YSYEKL. With 0 bases clipped from V and 5 bases from J, the junction kept 3 bases outside the gene matches. The CDR3 extends over 15 amino acids. The CDR3 protein is CASSQDALAGETQYF. CDR3 nucleotides: TGCGCCAGCAGCCAAGATGCACTAGCGGGGGAGACCCAGTACTTC.

This clonotype was observed a handful of times. The chain joins TRBV9 to TRBJ2-6, with D uncertain. The CDR3 covers 16 residues. Germline CDR1 SGDLS, CDR2 YYNGEE. V was pared by 2 bases and J by 1 base, with 10 bases between. The CDR3 DNA reads TGTGCCAGCAGCGTCTTCATTTCTTCTGGGGCCAACGTCCTGACTTTC. Translated: CASSVFISSGANVLTF.

In its sample, this clonotype was seen a few times. The V call is TRBV27, the J call TRBJ2-3; D possibly corresponds to TRBD2 (5 bases). The CDR3 runs 17 residues. Per germline, CDR1 MNHEY and CDR2 SMNVEV (reference sequence). V was clipped by 3 bases and J by 2 bases, with 18 bases between them. The CDR3, as DNA: TGTGCCAGCAGTTTGGGCGAGGGCGGCATGAACACAGATACGCAGTATTTT. It yields the protein CASSLGEGGMNTDTQYF.

V usage is TRBV6-2 or TRBV6-3 and J usage is TRBJ2-7; 8 nucleotides align to TRBD1. There are 18 residues in the CDR3. V trimming: 5 bases; J trimming: 0 bases; junction bases outside the gene matches: 15. CDR1 and CDR2 (germline): MNHEY, SVGEGT. The CDR3 nucleotides are TGTGCCAGCAGTGACCCGGGACAGGTGTCCCCGAACTCCTACGAGCAGTACTTC. Translated: CASSDPGQVSPNSYEQYF.

The V call is TRBV12-3 or TRBV12-4, the J call TRBJ1-2; D ambiguous. Trimming left V 10 bases short and J 6 bases short, with 15 bases between. This CDR3 region has 12 residues. This CDR3 reads CATQSRSHGYTF. The CDR3 DNA is TGTGCCACCCAATCCAGGAGCCATGGCTACACCTTC.

About this clonotype: Compared with germline, one end of the junction differs, possibly owing to a read error. The CDR3 loop reads CASGFSSVGTYEQYF. The CDR3 coding sequence is TGTGCCAGCGGCTTTTCATCTGTCGGAACCTACGAGCAGTACTTC. This chain uses TRBV11-2 with TRBJ2-7; D is ambiguous. The CDR3 runs 15 residues. From germline, CDR1 is SGHAT and CDR2 FQNNGV.

The V gene is TRBV24-1, the J gene TRBJ2-7, with D hard to call. The end of the DNA is better explained by TRBJ2-5, so the J call may be wrong. The CDR3 spans 13 residues. From germline, CDR1 is KGHDR and CDR2 SFDVKD. The CDR3 sequence is CATSDSARETQYF. CDR3 sequence (DNA): TGTGCCACCAGTGATTCTGCTAGGGAGACCCAGTACTTC.

This rearrangement joins TRBV29-1 to TRBJ2-5; TRBD1 agrees at 8 bases. The CDR3 sequence is 15 residues long. V lost 6 bases and J lost 9; bases outside the gene matches: 18. From germline, CDR1 is SQVTM and CDR2 ANQGSEA. The CDR3 protein is CSVRGRQGDCRAQYF. CDR3 nucleotides: TGCAGCGTCAGGGGGCGACAGGGAGATTGTAGGGCCCAGTACTTC.

Ten or more counts support this clonotype. The CDR3 sequence: CASSLFATNEKLFF. In nucleotides, the CDR3 is TGTGCCAGCAGTTTATTTGCAACTAATGAAAAACTGTTTTTT. V is TRBV7-9 and J is TRBJ1-4; D is unclear. The V and J ends lost 6 bases and 0 bases respectively, with 8 bases between them. CDR1 is SEHNR, CDR2 FQNEAQ, per germline (reference sequence). The CDR3 has 14 amino acids.

For this clonotype: One junction end does not reproduce the germline sequence, and a read error may be involved. This chain joins TRBV10-3 and TRBJ1-2; D is ambiguous. Looked up from germline, CDR1 is ENHRY and CDR2 is SYGVKD. CDR3 length equals 16 residues. This chain's CDR3 is CAISEHEDLANCGYTF. Written as DNA, the CDR3 is TGTGCCATCAGTGAGCACGAAGATTTAGCTAACTGTGGCTACACCTTC.

The chain uses TRBV12-3 or TRBV12-4 and TRBJ2-7; TRBD1 or TRBD2 may be the D gene (5 bases each). This CDR3 has 14 residues. Trimming cost V 2 bases and J 6 bases, with 14 bases left between them. CDR3 coding DNA: TGTGCCAGCAGTTTATTTCGCCGTGGGGGCGAGCAGTACTTC. Translation: CASSLFRRGGEQYF.

This clonotype was counted many times. A much larger clonotype is one base distant, so this may be a read error. The genes are TRBV20-1 and TRBJ2-1; 10 positions match TRBD2. Germline lookup yields CDR1 DFQATT and CDR2 SNEGSKA (reference sequence). The CDR3 is 15 residues long. V lost 6 bases and J lost 6; bases outside the gene matches: 11. CDR3 sequence: CSARLPSGGRNEQFF. The DNA for the CDR3 is TGCAGTGCGCGACTGCCTAGCGGGGGACGCAATGAGCAGTTCTTC.

This clonotype occurred a few times. CDR3 sequence reads: CASSQDTPLGIYEQYF. CDR3 coding DNA: TGCGCCAGCAGCCAAGATACCCCATTGGGCATCTACGAGCAGTACTTC. The J gene is TRBJ2-7, the V gene TRBV4-3; D unresolved. The CDR3 runs 16 residues. Germline V gene lookup returns CDR1 LGHNA and CDR2 YSLEER. The V and J ends lost 0 bases and 3 bases respectively, with 15 bases between them.

This clonotype was counted between two and nine times. The chain employs TRBV9 and TRBJ2-6; D uncertain. V lost 1 base to trimming and J lost 3 bases, with 11 bases between them. Germline assignment: CDR1 SGDLS and CDR2 YYNGEE. The CDR3 has 16 residues. This chain's CDR3 is CASSVMTPSGANVLTF. Here the CDR3 DNA reads TGTGCCAGCAGCGTAATGACCCCTAGTGGGGCCAACGTCCTGACTTTC.

This clonotype appeared a few times. The CDR3 loop reads CASSLGAHHGYEQYF. DNA of the CDR3: TGTGCCAGCAGTTTAGGGGCACACCATGGCTACGAGCAGTACTTC. The chain couples TRBV27 to TRBJ2-5; D is possibly TRBD1 (5 bases). The end of the DNA aligns better with TRBJ2-7, so the J call may be wrong. This CDR3 has 15 residues. CDR1 is MNHEY, CDR2 SMNVEV, per germline (reference sequence).

V and J are TRBV7-8 and TRBJ2-1, with TRBD2 matching 9 bases. The V gene end was trimmed by 2 bases and the J gene end by 10 bases; junction bases not matched to a gene: 9. Germline V CDR1 and CDR2: SGHVS, FQNEAQ. This CDR3 is 15 amino acids long. CDR3 sequence reads: CASSLRTAGGKEQFF. The CDR3 nucleotides read TGTGCCAGCAGCTTAAGAACGGCGGGGGGGAAGGAGCAGTTCTTC.

Many counts were recorded for this clonotype. The rearrangement uses TRBV18 and TRBJ2-1; D gene ambiguous. This CDR3 comprises 12 residues. V lost 8 bases to trimming and J lost 2 bases, with 7 bases between them. Germline values: CDR1 KGHSH, CDR2 LQKENI. The CDR3 protein is CASSPPYNEQFF. The CDR3 DNA is TGTGCCAGCAGCCCCCCCTACAATGAGCAGTTCTTC.